A single sample gave rise to the 9 T cell receptor beta chains below, sequenced in a study of response to subunit inactivated influenza vaccine. TCRdb reprocessed the RT-PCR reads with MiXCR, giving one entry per CDR3 protein. The sample includes 500,000 or so distinct CDR3 sequences, about 17% seen only once; the top ten take less than 4%. The sample consisted of CD4+ T cells sorted from PBMCs, taken less than 25 months after vaccination. Receptors originate from a man between 45 and 75 years old who received an inactivated influenza vaccine.

The chain couples TRBV28 to TRBJ1-4; tentative D call: TRBD1 (6 bases). Looked up from germline, CDR1 is MDHEN and CDR2 is SYDVKM. Trimming removed 6 bases from V and 5 bases from J, with 13 bases in between. The CDR3 is made up of 14 amino acids. DNA of the CDR3: TGTGCCAGCAGGAAACCGGGGACAAATGAAAAACTGTTTTTT. This gives the protein CASRKPGTNEKLFF.

The V call is TRBV10-3, the J call TRBJ1-6; TRBD1 is a possible D gene (6 bases). CDR1 is ENHRY, CDR2 SYGVKD, per germline. The germline V and J ends were trimmed by 6 bases and 7 bases, with 7 bases remaining between them. This CDR3 has 12 residues. CDR3 amino acids: CAIRGTNSPLHF. The DNA for the CDR3 is TGTGCCATCAGAGGGACAAATTCACCCCTCCACTTT.

The chain recombines TRBV12-3 or TRBV12-4 with TRBJ1-4; D may be TRBD1 (5 bases). The CDR3 sequence is 14 residues long. Trimming pared 7 bases from V and 7 bases from J, leaving 16 bases between. The CDR3 DNA sequence: TGTGCCAGCACTGGAGGGGTGCGTAGTGAAAAACTGTTTTTT. Amino acid sequence: CASTGGVRSEKLFF.

This clonotype was observed a few times. The V call is TRBV2, the J call TRBJ2-1, with D tentatively TRBD2 (6 bases). Looked up from germline, CDR1 is SNHLY and CDR2 is FYNNEI. Trimming shortened V by 7 bases and J by 0 bases, and 13 bases separated the two germline ends. The CDR3 covers 15 residues. CDR3 sequence reads: CASNRRVRSYNEQFF. CDR3 DNA: TGTGCCAGCAACCGGAGGGTCCGCTCCTACAATGAGCAGTTCTTC.

The sample holds many counts of this clonotype. The rearrangement joins TRBV30 to TRBJ2-1; 11 bases match TRBD1. The germline CDR1 and CDR2 sequences are GTSNPN and SVGIG (reference sequence). The CDR3 contains 14 residues. Trimming took 3 bases from V and 8 from J; bases not matched to a gene: 6. DNA for the CDR3: TGTGCCTGGAGCCGGACAGGGGGCGGCGATGAGCAGTTCTTC. It translates to CAWSRTGGGDEQFF. The whole variable domain, filled in from reference TRBV30 and TRBJ2-1, reads SQTIHQWPATLVQPVGSPLSLECTVEGTSNPNLYWYRQAAGRGLQLLFYSVGIGQISSEVPQNLSASRPQDRQFILSSKKLLLSDSGFYLCAWSRTGGGDEQFFGPGTRLTVL.

This clonotype showed up just a few times. The V call is TRBV29-1, the J call TRBJ2-2; 10 nucleotides match TRBD2. Per germline, CDR1 SQVTM and CDR2 ANQGSEA. The CDR3 runs to 19 residues. V lost 6 bases to trimming and J lost 0 bases; unmatched junction nucleotides: 16. The CDR3 protein is CSVTSGRGGGLANTGELFF. In DNA, the CDR3 is TGCAGCGTGACAAGCGGGAGGGGCGGGGGACTTGCGAACACCGGGGAGCTGTTTTTT.

The chain has TRBV11-1 and TRBJ2-3; 9 nucleotides match TRBD1. V was clipped by 4 bases and J by 2 bases; unmatched bases: 7. From germline, CDR1 is SGHAT and CDR2 FQDESV (reference sequence). This CDR3 has 16 amino acids. The CDR3 region has the DNA TGTGCCAGCAGCTGGGGGACAGGGTGGACCACAGATACGCAGTATTTT. It translates to CASSWGTGWTTDTQYF.

The genes are TRBV6-5 and TRBJ2-3; no reliable D call. Germline V lookup: CDR1 MNHEY, CDR2 SVGAGI. This CDR3 has 14 residues. The germline V and J ends were trimmed by 0 bases and 8 bases, with 12 bases remaining between them. CDR3 protein: CASSYSRDASTQYF. The CDR3 nucleotides are TGTGCCAGCAGTTACTCAAGGGATGCCAGTACGCAGTATTTT.

This clonotype was recorded a few times. This chain joins TRBV14 and TRBJ2-7; no clear D. Germline lookup yields CDR1 SGHDN and CDR2 FVKESK. The CDR3 covers 14 residues. The V end was cut by 0 bases, the J end by 5 bases, with 11 bases between. The CDR3 loop reads CASSQDVGSNEQYF. The CDR3, as DNA: TGTGCCAGCAGCCAAGATGTGGGCAGCAACGAGCAGTACTTC.